Shown below are 8 T cell receptor beta chains from a single sample sequenced in a study of T cell repertoires in ileal Crohn's disease. Time point given: neoterminal ileum biopsy at postoperative endoscopy, about 6 months after surgery. Using immunoSEQ multiplex PCR, the repertoire was profiled, and TCRdb retains in-frame clones only, with some absent. The data show some 9,200 clones, around 80% seen once. The sample was ileal tissue. The source is an adult with Crohn's disease.

Remarks on this clone: One end of the junction does not line up with germline, which may come from a read error. Written as DNA, the CDR3 is TGTGCCTGGAGTAATGAACAGGGGGATGACTTC. This encodes CAWSNEQGDDF. The V and J genes are TRBV30 and TRBJ1-2; 8 bases are a match to TRBD1. Germline assignment: CDR1 GTSNPN and CDR2 SVGIG (reference sequence). This CDR3 spans 11 amino acids.

V is TRBV27 and J is TRBJ2-5; 16 bases match TRBD2. Trimming at V came to 6 bases and at J to 1 base, leaving 23 bases not matched to a gene. Per the germline V gene, CDR1 is MNHEY and CDR2 is SMNVEV (reference sequence). CDR3 size: 23 residues. CDR3 in amino acids: CASRGREGTSGRAGMHSQETQYF. In nucleotides, the CDR3 is TGTGCCAGCAGGGGACGGGAAGGGACTAGCGGGAGGGCGGGAATGCACTCCCAAGAGACCCAGTACTTC.

V usage is TRBV18 and J usage is TRBJ2-1, with a weak D call TRBD2 (6 bases). From germline, CDR1 is KGHSH and CDR2 LQKENI. The CDR3 runs to 15 residues. Trimming took 6 bases from V and 6 from J, leaving 18 bases between them. The CDR3 coding sequence is TGTGCCAGCTCCCGACTAGGAGGATTCTTCAATGAGCAGTTCTTC. It yields the protein CASSRLGGFFNEQFF.

The gene calls are TRBV10-2 and TRBJ1-3, with D unclear. Germline V gene lookup returns CDR1 WSHSY and CDR2 SAAADI. The CDR3 totals 14 residues. V dropped 7 bases and J dropped 4 bases, with 14 bases sitting between them. The CDR3 DNA reads TGCGCCAGCAAACTGGTAAATCCGGGAAACACCATATATTTT. Its protein product is CASKLVNPGNTIYF.

The CDR3 region is CARVLKRAAAGGADTQYF. As DNA, the CDR3 is TGCGCCAGGGTCTTAAAGAGGGCGGCAGCGGGAGGGGCAGATACGCAGTATTTT. V gene TRBV10-1 combines with J gene TRBJ2-3; TRBD2 matches at 10 bases. Germline CDR1 reads WNHNN; CDR2 reads SYGVQD (reference sequence). V lost 9 bases to trimming and J lost 4 bases; unmatched junction nucleotides: 19. The CDR3 length is 18 residues.

The chain carries TRBV7-9 and TRBJ2-2; 8 bases map to TRBD1. Germline V CDR1 and CDR2: SEHNR, FQNEAQ (reference sequence). With 2 bases clipped from V and 7 bases from J, the junction kept 9 bases outside the gene matches. The CDR3 consists of 16 residues. The DNA for the CDR3 is TGTGCCAGCAGCTTACATCCAGGGGGCTTGGTCGGGGAGCTGTTTTTT. Amino acid sequence: CASSLHPGGLVGELFF.

This clone was seen just once. The chain recombines TRBV13 with TRBJ2-3, with TRBD2 identical over 14 bases. The junction had 6 bases not matched to a gene; V was cut back by 4 bases and J by 3 bases. Germline V gene sequence: CDR1 PRHDT, CDR2 FYEKMQ (reference sequence). The CDR3 sequence is 17 residues long. The CDR3 nucleotides are TGTGCCAGCAGCTGGAGACTAGCGGGGGGGCGGACAGATACGCAGTATTTT. It specifies CASSWRLAGGRTDTQYF.

V usage is TRBV6-1 and J usage is TRBJ1-1; D is unclear. The V gene's germline CDR1 is MNHNS and CDR2 SASEGT. Deletions cut 3 bases from V and 1 base from J, with 12 bases between. The CDR3 is 15 amino acids. The CDR3 protein is CASSDQAGGNTEAFF. The CDR3 region has the DNA TGTGCCAGCAGTGACCAAGCGGGAGGGAACACTGAAGCTTTCTTT.